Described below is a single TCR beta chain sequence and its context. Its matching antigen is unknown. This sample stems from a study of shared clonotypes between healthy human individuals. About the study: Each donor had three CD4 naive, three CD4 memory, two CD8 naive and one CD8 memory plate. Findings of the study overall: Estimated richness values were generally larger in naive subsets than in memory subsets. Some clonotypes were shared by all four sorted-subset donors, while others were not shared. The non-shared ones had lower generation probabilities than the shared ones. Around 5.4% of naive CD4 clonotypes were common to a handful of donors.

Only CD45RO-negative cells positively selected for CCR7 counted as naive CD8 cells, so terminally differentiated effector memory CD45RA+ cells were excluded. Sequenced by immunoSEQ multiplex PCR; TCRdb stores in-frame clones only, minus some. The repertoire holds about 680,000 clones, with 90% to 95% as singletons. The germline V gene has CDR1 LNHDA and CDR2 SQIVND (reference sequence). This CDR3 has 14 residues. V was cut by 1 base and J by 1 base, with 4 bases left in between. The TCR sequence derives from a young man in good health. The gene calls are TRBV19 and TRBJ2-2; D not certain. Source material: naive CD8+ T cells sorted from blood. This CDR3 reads CASSIGQNTGELFF. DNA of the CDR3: TGTGCCAGTAGTATAGGACAGAACACCGGGGAGCTGTTTTTT.